The entry below gives a single TCR delta chain sequence along with its context. This clone was detected only a few times. Its specific antigen is unknown. Sequence at one end of the junction differs from germline and may be a read error. This sample is part of a study of gamma-delta chains in newborns, infants, children (dated by TCRdb to the late 2010s). In the study overall: In the study title, it is stated that polyclonal expansion of innate gammadelta T cells is driven by microbial exposure immediately after birth. How innate gammadelta T cell populations in human newborns were shaped by microbial exposure immediately after birth was investigated in the study.

The data were produced on an Illumina MiSeq. TCRdb reprocessed the public reads with the caller CATT; rows with the same DNA were merged afterwards. The sample table holds 4,000 to 6,000 delta-chain clones, of which about 3.5% were seen once. Clones ranked in the top ten supply around 13% of the sample. CDR1 and CDR2, per the germline V gene, are GEAIGNYY and EKD. The CDR3 measures 15 amino acids from cysteine to phenylalanine. Only the CDR3 DNA is retained, 45 bases long and in frame from the first base. This clonotype originated in a child who was a newborn, infant or young child, either healthy, febrile or measles-vaccinated (not recorded which). The chain links TRDV2 with TRDJ2; 7 central nucleotides agree with TRDD3. Input material: blood. The CDR3 sequence is CAYDPLGDLTAQLFF. The sequenced DNA is TGTGCCTATGACCCCTTGGGGGATTTGACAGCACAACTCTTCTTT.